The present T cell receptor beta chain was sequenced within a study of cytomegalovirus exposure and HLA in healthy donors. V lost 0 bases to trimming and J lost 7 bases, with 11 bases between them. The germline V gene encodes CDR1 SGHKS and CDR2 YYEKEE (reference sequence). The length of the CDR3 is 13 residues. PCR used 60 Vbeta primers and 13 Jbeta primers. Generated by immunoSEQ multiplex PCR, the TCRdb table keeps only in-frame clones and is missing some. The sample holds roughly 99,000 clones, 81% seen once. Worth noting for this clone: Its antigen is undetermined.

Study outcomes and limitations: The authors later found HLA-associated TCR beta chains more clonally expanded than equally common others. Of the V segments, some could not be distinguished, including TRBV6-2 and TRBV6-3, and were excluded. Cytomegalovirus-associated status was assigned to about 150 TCR beta chains. Presence/absence analyses took donor sequencing depth as roughly uniform.

The TCR was taken from a young man in good health and CMV-seronegative. V gene TRBV5-5 combines with J gene TRBJ2-7, with D tentatively TRBD2 (5 bases). The specimen sequenced was PBMCs. CDR3 sequence reads: CASSLAIAGEQYF. The CDR3, as DNA: TGTGCCAGCAGCTTGGCCATTGCGGGTGAGCAGTACTTC.